The next 26 T cell receptor beta chains were all read from a single sample in a study of T-cell reconstitution after alpha-beta-depleted transplantation in children. Unique molecular identifiers were incorporated into the prepared TCRbeta library. TCRdb re-called the PCR reads through MiXCR, storing one row per CDR3 protein. This sample has more than 400,000 distinct CDR3 sequences, with roughly 44% found just once. This sample comprised PBMCs, obtained before TCRalphabeta/CD19-depleted stem cell transplant. These TCRs come from a girl aged 2 to 9 with aplastic anemia, due to receive a stem cell transplant.

The sample holds a few counts of this clonotype. The chain employs TRBV5-1 and TRBJ2-3, with D possibly matching TRBD2 (5 bases). This CDR3 region has 14 residues. Germline CDR1 and CDR2: SGHRS and YFSETQ. V lost 0 bases to trimming and J lost 4 bases, with 9 bases between them. This CDR3 is CASSLAGKPDTQYF. DNA of the CDR3: TGCGCCAGCAGCTTGGCGGGGAAGCCAGATACGCAGTATTTT.

The rearrangement links TRBV7-3 to TRBJ1-1; 9 bases are a match to TRBD1. V shed 5 bases and J 1 base; nucleotides not matched to a gene: 8. CDR3 length: 16 residues. Looked up from germline, CDR1 is SGHTA and CDR2 is FQGTGA. The CDR3 region is CASSVSGDRANTEAFF. CDR3 DNA sequence: TGTGCCAGCAGCGTTAGCGGGGACAGGGCGAACACTGAAGCTTTCTTT.

Comment on this clonotype: A read error may explain this, as a much larger clone is one base away. The DNA for the CDR3 is TGTGCCAGTAGGGTTACTCTTAACACTGAAGCTTTCTTT. Translated: CASRVTLNTEAFF. The chain joins TRBV19 to TRBJ1-1; D gene unclear. The germline V and J ends were trimmed by 6 bases and 2 bases, with 10 bases remaining between them. The germline V gene has CDR1 LNHDA and CDR2 SQIVND (reference sequence). The CDR3 has 13 amino acids. The full variable domain, with the rest looked up from reference TRBV19 and TRBJ1-1, is DGGITQSPKYLFRKEGQNVTLSCEQNLNHDAMYWYRQDPGQGLRLIYYSQIVNDFQKGDIAEGYSVSREKKESFPLTVTSAQKNPTAFYLCASRVTLNTEAFFGQGTRLTVV.

This clonotype was found a few times. The V call is TRBV5-5, the J call TRBJ2-7; the D gene could be TRBD1 or TRBD2 (6 bases each). The CDR3 runs 15 residues. V was shortened by 4 bases and J by 3 bases, with 17 bases between the two germline ends. The germline V gene has CDR1 SGHKS and CDR2 YYEKEE (reference sequence). Written as DNA, the CDR3 is TGTGCCAGCAGCCGGGGGCAAGACTCGGTCTACGAGCAGTACTTC. This sequence encodes CASSRGQDSVYEQYF.

This clonotype has just a few counts. The V and J genes are TRBV18 and TRBJ2-1; 9 bases fit TRBD1. V trimming: 5 bases; J trimming: 6 bases; junction bases outside the gene matches: 5. CDR1 is KGHSH and CDR2 is LQKENI in the germline V gene. CDR3 length: 14 amino acids. As DNA, the CDR3 is TGTGCCAGCTCAACAGGGGGCGCGGGCAATGAGCAGTTCTTC. Translation: CASSTGGAGNEQFF. Variable domain in full (rest from reference TRBV18 and TRBJ2-1): NAGVMQNPRHLVRRRGQEARLRCSPMKGHSHVYWYRQLPEEGLKFMVYLQKENIIDESGMPKERFSAEFPKEGPSILRIQQVVRGDSAAYFCASSTGGAGNEQFFGPGTRLTVL.

V gene TRBV20-1 combines with J gene TRBJ2-2, with D perhaps TRBD1 or TRBD2 (6 bases each). Germline CDR1 reads DFQATT; CDR2 reads SNEGSKA (reference sequence). Trimming shortened V by 4 bases and J by 4 bases, and 13 bases separated the two germline ends. This CDR3 is built from 14 residues. CDR3 sequence (DNA): TGCAGTGCTATAGGGGGGAAGGGCACCGGGGAGCTGTTTTTT. This codes for CSAIGGKGTGELFF.

Points on this clonotype: This may be a read error, as it is one base from a much larger clone. J is TRBJ2-1 and V is TRBV29-1; D may correspond to TRBD1 or TRBD2 (5 bases each). Germline values: CDR1 SQVTM, CDR2 ANQGSEA. The CDR3 is made up of 15 amino acids. CDR3 sequence (DNA): TGCAGCGTTGCCCGGGACGGCTCTTCCTACAATGAGCAGTCCTTC. Translated, it gives CSVARDGSSYNEQSF.

The genes are TRBV29-1 and TRBJ2-2, with 8 bases that match TRBD1. From germline, CDR1 is SQVTM and CDR2 ANQGSEA. The CDR3 is 14 residues long. Trimming took 7 bases from V and 2 from J; bases not matched to a gene: 6. CDR3: CSAVDRVNTGELFF. Here the CDR3 DNA reads TGCAGCGCGGTGGACAGGGTAAACACCGGGGAGCTGTTTTTT.

This clonotype was observed a single time. This rearrangement joins TRBV18 to TRBJ1-5; 11 bases map to TRBD1. Gene TRBJ2-3 matches the end of the DNA better, so the J call may be wrong. CDR3 length: 14 amino acids. Germline V gene lookup returns CDR1 KGHSH and CDR2 LQKENI. CDR3 region: CASSPGQGGQPQYF. DNA of the CDR3: TGTGCCAGCTCACCGGGACAGGGGGGCCAGCCCCAGTATTTT.

The chain links TRBV7-9 to TRBJ2-1, with 8 bases aligning to TRBD1. Losses at the gene ends were 2 bases for V and 4 bases for J; bases not matched to a gene: 7. This CDR3 has 16 residues. Germline V gene lookup returns CDR1 SEHNR and CDR2 FQNEAQ (reference sequence). CDR3 loop: CASSLTGTGVYNEQFF. DNA for the CDR3: TGTGCCAGCAGCTTAACTGGGACAGGCGTATACAATGAGCAGTTCTTC.

This clonotype was recorded at least ten times. The chain recombines TRBV7-6 with TRBJ2-7, with D uncertain. This CDR3 has 14 residues. The germline V gene has CDR1 SGHVS and CDR2 FNYEAQ. Between the trimmed V and J ends, which lost 1 base and 3 bases, there was a span of 10 bases. The DNA of the CDR3 is TGTGCCAGCAGCTTAGGAGGCAGATACTACGAGCAGTACTTC. Protein: CASSLGGRYYEQYF.

The CDR3 coding sequence is TGCAGTGCTCCCCGACTAGCGGGAGAACGGGACGAGCAGTACTTC. Its protein product is CSAPRLAGERDEQYF. This chain joins TRBV20-1 and TRBJ2-7, with TRBD2 identical over 12 bases. The CDR3 consists of 15 residues. V gave up 5 bases and J gave up 5 bases; unmatched junction bases: 10. CDR1 DFQATT and CDR2 SNEGSKA come from the germline V gene (reference sequence).

This chain joins TRBV20-1 and TRBJ2-5; D may be TRBD2 (7 bases). This CDR3 has 16 residues. From germline, CDR1 is DFQATT and CDR2 SNEGSKA (reference sequence). This CDR3 reads CIPRTAQGGSQETQYF. The CDR3, as DNA: TGCATCCCAAGGACCGCACAGGGAGGGTCCCAAGAGACCCAGTACTTC.

Many counts were recorded for this clonotype. This chain links TRBV20-1 with TRBJ1-1, with D hard to call. Germline assignment: CDR1 DFQATT and CDR2 SNEGSKA (reference sequence). The V and J ends lost 3 bases and 1 base respectively, with 9 bases between them. This CDR3 contains 13 residues. CDR3 amino acids: CSASPGWNTEAFF. CDR3 sequence (DNA): TGCAGTGCTAGCCCTGGATGGAACACTGAAGCTTTCTTT.

This chain uses TRBV6-5 with TRBJ2-3; 7 bases fit TRBD2. Germline loops: CDR1 MNHEY, CDR2 SVGAGI. The V gene end was trimmed by 0 bases and the J gene end by 1 base; junction bases not matched to a gene: 7. The CDR3 spans 17 residues. The CDR3 DNA reads TGTGCCAGCAGTTACTCGATGGCTAGCGGAGGCACAGATACGCAGTATTTT. It translates to CASSYSMASGGTDTQYF.

This clonotype showed up just a few times. V usage is TRBV7-3 and J usage is TRBJ2-2; D is undetermined. Germline CDR1 reads SGHTA; CDR2 reads FQGTGA. CDR3 length equals 13 residues. The CDR3 DNA follows: TGTGACATAATGGCGCTTCAGACCGGGGAGCTGTTTTTT. Its protein is CDIMALQTGELFF.

The chain joins TRBV20-1 to TRBJ2-7; tentative D call: TRBD2 (6 bases). The CDR3 runs to 14 residues. With 1 base removed from V and 3 bases from J, the gap between germline ends came to 13 bases. Germline lookup yields CDR1 DFQATT and CDR2 SNEGSKA (reference sequence). CDR3 loop: CSARGWRESYEQYF. The CDR3 bases are TGCAGTGCTAGAGGGTGGCGGGAAAGCTACGAGCAGTACTTC.

This clonotype was detected many times. The chain combines TRBV27 with TRBJ2-1, with TRBD2 identical over 7 bases. V dropped 7 bases and J dropped 3; count of bases not matched to a gene: 9. Germline V gene sequence: CDR1 MNHEY, CDR2 SMNVEV (reference sequence). The length of the CDR3 is 15 residues. The CDR3 DNA follows: TGTGCCAGCAACTTGGTTGCGGGGGACTACAATGAGCAGTTCTTC. Protein sequence: CASNLVAGDYNEQFF.

This clonotype was detected only a few times. The chain employs TRBV5-1 and TRBJ2-1; 7 positions agree with TRBD1. The CDR3 consists of 16 residues. Unmatched junction bases numbered 11, after V lost 4 bases and J lost 4 bases. CDR1 and CDR2 (germline): SGHRS, YFSETQ. CDR3 DNA: TGCGCCAGCAGCCCGTCCCCGGGACAGCGATACAATGAGCAGTTCTTC. Translation gives CASSPSPGQRYNEQFF.

This clonotype was found many times. The chain recombines TRBV20-1 with TRBJ2-1; 7 bases match TRBD2. The CDR3 totals 16 residues. With 2 bases clipped from V and 9 bases from J, the junction kept 16 bases outside the gene matches. Germline V gene lookup returns CDR1 DFQATT and CDR2 SNEGSKA (reference sequence). The CDR3: CSARSRLAVTWGEQFF. CDR3 DNA: TGCAGTGCTAGATCCCGGCTAGCGGTCACCTGGGGTGAGCAGTTCTTC.

The gene calls are TRBV7-2 and TRBJ1-2; 7 bases map to TRBD1. The length of the CDR3 is 15 residues. The V and J ends lost 7 bases and 0 bases, in that order; junction bases with no gene match: 8. Germline loops: CDR1 SGHTA, CDR2 FQGNSA. DNA of the CDR3: TGTGCCAGCACGACAGGGACTCTCACTAACTATGGCTACACCTTC. Amino acids: CASTTGTLTNYGYTF.

V is TRBV5-1 and J is TRBJ2-1, with TRBD2 identical over 16 bases. The CDR3 totals 19 residues. Trimming removed 4 bases from V and 0 bases from J; junction bases left unmatched: 7. Germline CDR1 is SGHRS and CDR2 is YFSETQ. CDR3: CASSPMGLAGGSSYNEQFF. The CDR3 bases are TGCGCCAGCAGCCCTATGGGACTAGCGGGGGGGAGCTCCTACAATGAGCAGTTCTTC.

V and J are TRBV29-1 and TRBJ2-5, with D perhaps matching TRBD1 (6 bases). V gave up 4 bases and J gave up 2 bases, with 14 bases separating them. The CDR3 has 14 amino acids. The germline CDR1 and CDR2 sequences are SQVTM and ANQGSEA. This CDR3 reads CSVAFGGGQETQYF. The CDR3 DNA sequence: TGCAGCGTTGCTTTTGGGGGCGGGCAAGAGACCCAGTACTTC.

This chain links TRBV14 with TRBJ2-1; D is possibly TRBD2 (5 bases). Germline assignment: CDR1 SGHDN and CDR2 FVKESK. The CDR3 is 15 residues long. The V end was cut by 2 bases, the J end by 0 bases, with 8 bases between. CDR3 amino acids: CASSQYTSSYNEQFF. DNA for the CDR3: TGTGCCAGCAGCCAATACACTAGCTCCTACAATGAGCAGTTCTTC. The full variable domain, its missing parts supplied by reference TRBV14 and TRBJ2-1, is EAGVTQFPSHSVIEKGQTVTLRCDPISGHDNLYWYRRVMGKEIKFLLHFVKESKQDESGMPNNRFLAERTGGTYSTLKVQPAELEDSGVYFCASSQYTSSYNEQFFGPGTRLTVL.

This chain uses TRBV20-1 with TRBJ1-5; possibly TRBD1 for D (6 bases). The CDR3 spans 13 residues. Trimming took off 6 bases at V and 9 bases at J, with 18 bases between the two ends. Germline V gene sequence: CDR1 DFQATT, CDR2 SNEGSKA (reference sequence). The CDR3, as DNA: TGCAGTGCGCCTAGGACAGCCCAGGGGCCCCAGCATTTT. This sequence encodes CSAPRTAQGPQHF.

The rearrangement joins TRBV11-1 to TRBJ2-6, with 9 positions matching TRBD1. The germline V gene encodes CDR1 SGHAT and CDR2 FQDESV (reference sequence). J lost 2 bases, V lost 5 bases, and 10 bases had no gene match. CDR3 length: 18 residues. The DNA for the CDR3 is TGTGCCAGCAGCCTGAGTCCCGGGACAGGGACTGGGGCCAACGTCCTGACTTTC. Its protein is CASSLSPGTGTGANVLTF.